These 13 T cell receptor beta chains were all obtained from the same sample, sequenced in a study of blood T cells in healthy people across ages. A J-beta primer mix and a sample-barcoded 5' primer were used in a second PCR of roughly 6 to 12 cycles. TCRdb re-derived calls from the 5' RACE reads in MiXCR, one entry per CDR3 protein. The data contain about a million distinct CDR3 sequences, 35% to 40% of them seen just once; the ten biggest clones take up about an eighth. Material: blood. The receptors originated from a man between 18 and 29 years old in good health.

This clonotype came up a few times. The CDR3 reads CASSVGSRPHEQFF. The CDR3 DNA is TGTGCCAGCAGCGTGGGCAGTCGCCCCCATGAGCAGTTCTTC. The V gene is TRBV9, the J gene TRBJ2-1; no clear D. Germline V CDR1 and CDR2: SGDLS, YYNGEE. Trimming took 2 bases from V and 8 from J, leaving 14 bases between them. This CDR3 is built from 14 residues.

This clonotype was observed at least ten times. The rearrangement links TRBV9 to TRBJ2-3; 8 positions match TRBD2. The V gene end was trimmed by 3 bases and the J gene end by 9 bases; junction bases not matched to a gene: 3. Germline CDR1 reads SGDLS; CDR2 reads YYNGEE. The CDR3 totals 12 residues. CDR3 protein: CASSAERGTQYF. The CDR3 region has the DNA TGTGCCAGCAGCGCGGAGCGGGGGACGCAGTATTTT. The entire variable domain, with the rest obtained from reference TRBV9 and TRBJ2-3, is as follows: DSGVTQTPKHLITATGQRVTLRCSPRSGDLSVYWYQQSLDQGLQFLIQYYNGEERAKGNILERFSAQQFPDLHSELNLSSLELGDSALYFCASSAERGTQYFGPGTRLTVL.

CDR3 in amino acids: CSVDGTSGGYEQFF. In DNA form, the CDR3 reads TGCAGCGTTGACGGGACTAGCGGGGGTTATGAGCAGTTCTTC. This chain connects TRBV29-1 to TRBJ2-1, with TRBD2 identical over 14 bases. V trimming: 3 bases; J trimming: 8 bases; junction bases outside the gene matches: 3. Germline loops: CDR1 SQVTM, CDR2 ANQGSEA. The CDR3 spans 14 residues.

The table lists this clonotype with a few counts. This rearrangement joins TRBV7-9 to TRBJ1-1; D not resolved. The V gene's germline CDR1 is SEHNR and CDR2 FQNEAQ (reference sequence). The germline V and J ends were trimmed by 4 bases and 0 bases, with 12 bases remaining between them. This CDR3 has 15 amino acids. Written as DNA, the CDR3 is TGTGCCAGCAGCTCGGCCGGGCGGATGAACACTGAAGCTTTCTTT. It is translated as CASSSAGRMNTEAFF.

This rearrangement joins TRBV9 to TRBJ1-1; TRBD1 is a possible D gene (6 bases). Per germline, CDR1 SGDLS and CDR2 YYNGEE. CDR3 length: 16 residues. Deletions cut 1 base from V and 3 bases from J, with 16 bases between. CDR3 loop: CASSVISGAGHTEAFF. DNA of the CDR3: TGTGCCAGCAGCGTAATTTCAGGGGCCGGGCACACTGAAGCTTTCTTT.

The V and J genes are TRBV18 and TRBJ1-1; D call uncertain. The CDR3 consists of 15 residues. V was clipped by 3 bases and J by 0 bases, with 11 bases between them. Germline V gives CDR1 KGHSH, CDR2 LQKENI. CDR3 in DNA: TGTGCCAGCTCACCGCGGGAATACATGAACACTGAAGCTTTCTTT. It codes for CASSPREYMNTEAFF.

This sequence joins TRBV11-2 and TRBJ1-6; D unclear. The CDR3 has 13 residues. V shed 0 bases and J shed 12 bases, with 9 bases lying between them. Germline CDR1 SGHAT, CDR2 FQNNGV. CDR3 in amino acids: CASSLEIVEPLHF. The CDR3, as DNA: TGTGCCAGCAGCTTAGAAATAGTCGAACCCCTCCACTTT.

Only a few counts were recorded for this clonotype. In DNA form, the CDR3 reads TGTGCCAGCAGTGGAGTGGGCGCGGGCACTGAAGCTTTCTTT. It codes for CASSGVGAGTEAFF. V gene TRBV2 combines with J gene TRBJ1-1; D is uncertain. Germline values: CDR1 SNHLY, CDR2 FYNNEI. The CDR3 is 14 amino acids. Deletions cut 4 bases from V and 4 bases from J, with 13 bases between.

The V call is TRBV27, the J call TRBJ1-1; D might be TRBD1 (5 bases). CDR3 size: 14 residues. Trimming took 6 bases from V and 1 from J, leaving 12 bases between them. The germline gives CDR1 MNHEY, CDR2 SMNVEV (reference sequence). As DNA, the CDR3 is TGTGCCAGCAGAGCCTGGGGCGAGAACACTGAAGCTTTCTTT. This sequence encodes CASRAWGENTEAFF.

This clonotype was picked up many times. The chain is built from TRBV6-2 or TRBV6-3 and TRBJ1-1; unclear D gene. There are 13 residues in the CDR3. Germline V CDR1 and CDR2: MNHEY, SVGEGT. Between the trimmed V and J ends, which lost 3 bases and 4 bases, there was a span of 9 bases. The chain's CDR3 is CASSYPGFTEAFF. CDR3 coding DNA: TGTGCCAGCAGTTATCCCGGGTTCACTGAAGCTTTCTTT.

This clonotype was seen a few times. CDR3 in DNA: TGTGCCAGCAGTGAAGTTCGCGTCACCCAGACGCAGTATTTT. Protein product: CASSEVRVTQTQYF. The chain links TRBV6-1 to TRBJ2-3; no firm D call. V was trimmed by 1 base and J by 9 bases, leaving 14 bases between them. The CDR3 extends over 14 amino acids. CDR1 and CDR2 (germline): MNHNS, SASEGT.

The chain couples TRBV10-3 to TRBJ2-7; the D gene is possibly TRBD2 (5 bases). The germline V gene has CDR1 ENHRY and CDR2 SYGVKD. The CDR3 has 14 residues. The V end lost 6 bases, the J end lost 2 bases, and 14 bases lay between the germline ends. The CDR3, as DNA: TGTGCCATCAGGGACTCCGGGAAGGCCTACGAGCAGTACTTC. This encodes CAIRDSGKAYEQYF.

The sample holds a few counts of this clonotype. The chain joins TRBV27 to TRBJ2-1, with a tentative D call TRBD2 (5 bases). Per the germline V gene, CDR1 is MNHEY and CDR2 is SMNVEV (reference sequence). V lost 0 bases and J lost 0, with 9 bases in between. CDR3 length: 16 residues. CDR3 coding DNA: TGTGCCAGCAGTTTATCGGACTCGACCTCCTACAATGAGCAGTTCTTC. As protein: CASSLSDSTSYNEQFF.